The 29 T cell receptor beta chains below come from one sample, sequenced in a study of cytomegalovirus exposure and HLA in healthy donors. PCR involved 60 Vbeta and 13 Jbeta primers. Profiled with immunoSEQ multiplex PCR; TCRdb holds only in-frame clones, not every one. The data show roughly 31,000 clones, 50% to 75% seen once. Sequenced material: PBMCs. The receptor source for this set is a male donor in good health and CMV-seropositive.

The chain combines TRBV5-4 with TRBJ2-7; the D gene is possibly TRBD2 (6 bases). The germline V gene has CDR1 SGHNT and CDR2 YYREEE (reference sequence). V lost 4 bases and J lost 3, with 11 bases in between. The CDR3 sequence is 13 residues long. The CDR3 DNA reads TGTGCCAGCAGCGCGGGATGGAGCTACGAGCAGTACTTC. As protein: CASSAGWSYEQYF.

This chain connects TRBV18 to TRBJ2-1; D gene uncertain. There are 11 residues in the CDR3. V was trimmed by 5 bases and J by 15 bases, leaving 14 bases between them. Per germline, CDR1 KGHSH and CDR2 LQKENI. The CDR3 sequence: CASSITLLGFF. In nucleotides, the CDR3 is TGTGCCAGCTCAATAACCCTCCTAGGGTTCTTC.

The chain couples TRBV27 to TRBJ1-2, with D possibly TRBD1 on 5 matching bases. Trimming cost V 8 bases and J 2 bases, with 12 bases left between them. The CDR3 has 13 amino acids. Looked up from germline, CDR1 is MNHEY and CDR2 is SMNVEV (reference sequence). CDR3 DNA sequence: TGTGCCAGCGCCTTGGGGGGGAACTATGGCTACACCTTC. Its protein is CASALGGNYGYTF.

There are a few counts of this clone. This CDR3 is also generated by other DNA sequences in the sample. The V gene is TRBV19, the J gene TRBJ1-5, with 8 positions matching TRBD1. Germline values: CDR1 LNHDA, CDR2 SQIVND (reference sequence). CDR3 length: 15 amino acids. V lost 1 base and J lost 7; bases outside the gene matches: 6. In nucleotides, the CDR3 is TGTGCCAGTAGTATAGGGGCAGGGGGCAGGCAGCCCCAGCATTTT. Its protein is CASSIGAGGRQPQHF.

This clone was counted between two and nine times. The same CDR3 also results from other DNA sequences found in this sample. The chain employs TRBV5-1 and TRBJ1-1; no clear D gene. V was trimmed by 4 bases and J by 4 bases, leaving 8 bases between them. The CDR3 length is 12 residues. Per germline, CDR1 SGHRS and CDR2 YFSETQ. CDR3 protein: CASSPPGTEAFF. The CDR3 nucleotides read TGCGCCAGCAGCCCGCCGGGCACTGAAGCTTTCTTT.

The rearrangement links TRBV5-6 to TRBJ1-6; a possible D gene is TRBD1 (6 bases). CDR1 and CDR2 from the germline V gene are SGHDT and YYEEEE. Trimming pared 4 bases from V and 3 bases from J, leaving 17 bases between. The CDR3 has 17 amino acids. CDR3 sequence (DNA): TGTGCCAGCAGCCGAGGCACAGGGTTAGACTATAATTCACCCCTCCACTTT. Its translation: CASSRGTGLDYNSPLHF.

The chain carries TRBV30 and TRBJ1-5; D is uncertain. CDR1 is GTSNPN, CDR2 SVGIG, per germline (reference sequence). V was cut by 1 base and J by 7 bases, with 11 bases left in between. This CDR3 comprises 13 residues. CDR3 region: CAWSGLAGQPQHF. As DNA, the CDR3 is TGTGCCTGGAGTGGTCTAGCGGGGCAGCCCCAGCATTTT.

Turning to this clone: The junction differs from germline at one of its ends, possibly a read error. The rearrangement uses TRBV7-7 and TRBJ2-2; 11 bases line up with TRBD2. This CDR3 contains 15 residues. Looked up from germline, CDR1 is SSHAT and CDR2 is FNYEAQ (reference sequence). This chain's CDR3 is CASSATSGSTGELFF. The CDR3 DNA is TGTGCTAGCAGCGCAACTAGCGGGAGCACCGGGGAGCTGTTTTTT.

The chain links TRBV15 to TRBJ2-5; D is uncertain. Trimming stripped 0 bases from V and 2 bases from J, with 4 bases between. Germline V gene lookup returns CDR1 LNHNV and CDR2 YYDKDF (reference sequence). The CDR3 length is 13 residues. The CDR3 sequence is CATSRDTQETQYF. In DNA form, the CDR3 reads TGTGCCACCAGCAGAGACACTCAAGAGACCCAGTACTTC.

This clone was found once. CDR3 sequence: CASSLGGTVSNEKLFF. CDR3 bases: TGCGCCAGCAGCTTGGGGGGGACTGTTTCTAATGAAAAACTGTTTTTT. This chain links TRBV5-1 with TRBJ1-4; TRBD1 is a possible D gene (5 bases). Trimming shortened V by 0 bases and J by 3 bases, and 12 bases separated the two germline ends. Germline V CDR1 and CDR2: SGHRS, YFSETQ. This CDR3 is built from 16 residues.

This clone was picked up a small number of times. CDR3 sequence reads: CASSWGENTEAFF. The DNA of the CDR3 is TGTGCCAGTAGCTGGGGGGAGAACACTGAAGCTTTCTTT. This chain links TRBV19 with TRBJ1-1; TRBD1 might be the D (5 bases). From germline, CDR1 is LNHDA and CDR2 SQIVND (reference sequence). The V end was cut by 6 bases, the J end by 1 base, with 9 bases between. This CDR3 region has 13 residues. Together with reference TRBV19 and TRBJ1-1, the CDR3 gives the full variable domain: DGGITQSPKYLFRKEGQNVTLSCEQNLNHDAMYWYRQDPGQGLRLIYYSQIVNDFQKGDIAEGYSVSREKKESFPLTVTSAQKNPTAFYLCASSWGENTEAFFGQGTRLTVV.

The rearrangement uses TRBV10-2 and TRBJ2-7; D possibly corresponds to TRBD1 (6 bases). Trimming pared 6 bases from V and 0 bases from J, leaving 18 bases between. The germline V gene has CDR1 WSHSY and CDR2 SAAADI. CDR3 size: 16 residues. CDR3 amino acids: CASSARQAYHSYEQYF. CDR3 in DNA: TGCGCCAGCAGCGCCAGACAGGCCTATCACTCCTACGAGCAGTACTTC.

This clone was detected a few times. The V and J genes are TRBV5-1 and TRBJ1-5; 10 nucleotides line up with TRBD1. The CDR3 length is 14 residues. CDR1 and CDR2 from the germline V gene are SGHRS and YFSETQ. The V segment lost 2 bases and the J segment 7 bases; nucleotides outside the gene matches: 3. The DNA for the CDR3 is TGCGCCAGCAGCTTAGACAGGGGGCAACAGCCCCAGCATTTT. It codes for CASSLDRGQQPQHF. The full variable domain, with the rest looked up from reference TRBV5-1 and TRBJ1-5, is KAGVTQTPRYLIKTRGQQVTLSCSPISGHRSVSWYQQTPGQGLQFLFEYFSETQRNKGNFPGRFSGRQFSNSRSEMNVSTLELGDSALYLCASSLDRGQQPQHFGDGTRLSIL.

This rearrangement joins TRBV4-2 to TRBJ2-7; 10 bases agree with TRBD2. V trimming: 1 base; J trimming: 6 bases; junction bases outside the gene matches: 6. Germline V CDR1 and CDR2: LGHNA, YNFKEQ. The CDR3 extends over 15 amino acids. This chain's CDR3 is CASSQAASGRGEQYF. DNA for the CDR3: TGTGCCAGCAGCCAAGCGGCTAGCGGGAGAGGCGAGCAGTACTTC.

This sequence joins TRBV6-6 and TRBJ1-5, with D unresolved. Germline CDR1 MNHNY, CDR2 SVGAGI (reference sequence). Between the trimmed V and J ends, which lost 5 bases and 1 base, there was a span of 9 bases. The CDR3 sequence is 14 residues long. The CDR3 loop is CASSTELSNQPQHF. The CDR3 bases are TGTGCCAGCAGTACAGAGTTAAGCAATCAGCCCCAGCATTTT.

The chain carries TRBV5-1 and TRBJ1-5; 10 bases are a match to TRBD1. V lost 0 bases to trimming and J lost 6 bases; unmatched junction nucleotides: 0. There are 14 residues in the CDR3. The germline V gene encodes CDR1 SGHRS and CDR2 YFSETQ. CDR3 loop: CASSLGQGAQPQHF. DNA of the CDR3: TGCGCCAGCAGCTTGGGACAGGGGGCTCAGCCCCAGCATTTT.

The CDR3, as DNA: TGCGCCAGCAGTCGCGGGACTAAGGACGAGCAGTACTTC. Its protein is CASSRGTKDEQYF. The chain joins TRBV10-1 to TRBJ2-7, with 7 nucleotides matching TRBD2. Germline V gene sequence: CDR1 WNHNN, CDR2 SYGVQD (reference sequence). Trimming at V came to 5 bases and at J to 5 bases, leaving 6 bases not matched to a gene. The CDR3 contains 13 residues.

The chain recombines TRBV5-6 with TRBJ1-1; D may be TRBD1 (5 bases). V lost 0 bases, J lost 4 bases, and 13 bases lay in between. Germline V gives CDR1 SGHDT, CDR2 YYEEEE. The CDR3 consists of 15 residues. The CDR3, as DNA: TGTGCCAGCAGCTTGGACTGGGGGACTAGCACTGAAGCTTTCTTT. Amino acids: CASSLDWGTSTEAFF.

This clone was observed a few times. The chain joins TRBV7-9 to TRBJ2-2; D not certain. The germline V and J ends were trimmed by 6 bases and 7 bases, with 18 bases remaining between them. The CDR3 spans 15 residues. Germline-derived CDR1 and CDR2 are SEHNR and FQNEAQ (reference sequence). The CDR3 is CASRISVVSGGELFF. CDR3 coding DNA: TGTGCCAGCAGGATATCAGTAGTATCGGGCGGGGAGCTGTTTTTT.

This clone was observed once. This rearrangement joins TRBV28 to TRBJ2-7; maybe TRBD1 (6 bases). V was pared by 7 bases and J by 3 bases, with 16 bases between. Per germline, CDR1 MDHEN and CDR2 SYDVKM. This CDR3 comprises 14 residues. The CDR3 DNA follows: TGTGCCAGCACCTTAGGGCAGGGGAACTACGAGCAGTACTTC. Translation: CASTLGQGNYEQYF.

There are many counts of this clone. This chain joins TRBV19 and TRBJ2-5; 13 bases align to TRBD2. V lost 5 bases, J lost 7 bases, and 10 bases stayed unmatched. CDR3 length: 16 amino acids. The germline V gene encodes CDR1 LNHDA and CDR2 SQIVND (reference sequence). The CDR3 DNA follows: TGTGCCAGTAGTTTCCCCGGGACTAGCGGGACAGTGACCCAGTACTTC. Amino acids: CASSFPGTSGTVTQYF. The full variable domain, completed using reference TRBV19 and TRBJ2-5, is DGGITQSPKYLFRKEGQNVTLSCEQNLNHDAMYWYRQDPGQGLRLIYYSQIVNDFQKGDIAEGYSVSREKKESFPLTVTSAQKNPTAFYLCASSFPGTSGTVTQYFGPGTRLLVL.

The chain employs TRBV4-1 and TRBJ2-3; 8 positions match TRBD2. CDR3 size: 18 residues. The ends lost 0 bases at V and 5 bases at J; junction bases unmatched: 13. In germline, CDR1 is MGHRA, CDR2 YSYEKL. The CDR3 DNA reads TGCGCCAGCAGCCAAGATGAGGCAGCGGGGGAAGAGGGAGATACGCAGTATTTT. This codes for CASSQDEAAGEEGDTQYF.

V is TRBV7-9 and J is TRBJ1-3; no reliable D call. Germline CDR1 reads SEHNR; CDR2 reads FQNEAQ (reference sequence). The CDR3 runs 15 residues. The germline V and J ends were trimmed by 4 bases and 6 bases, with 16 bases remaining between them. This CDR3 is CASSSMEGRVNTIYF. The CDR3 DNA reads TGTGCCAGCAGCTCTATGGAGGGAAGGGTAAACACCATATATTTT.

The sample holds a few counts of this clone. The chain recombines TRBV29-1 with TRBJ1-1; D ambiguous. Germline CDR1 SQVTM, CDR2 ANQGSEA. The germline V and J ends were trimmed by 5 bases and 6 bases, with 13 bases remaining between them. The CDR3 loop spans 12 amino acids. The CDR3 sequence is CSVRSQSAEAFF. The CDR3 DNA sequence: TGCAGCGTTCGGTCCCAATCCGCTGAAGCTTTCTTT.

By its share, this clone is medium-sized. The chain joins TRBV7-3 to TRBJ1-2, with D tentatively TRBD1 (5 bases). The V gene lost 5 bases and the J gene lost 8 bases, with 15 bases spanning the gap. Germline V gene data show CDR1 as SGHTA and CDR2 as FQGTGA. The CDR3 has 13 amino acids. The CDR3 DNA reads TGTGCCAGCAGCCAGACAGATATGAACGGCTACACCTTC. It codes for CASSQTDMNGYTF.

The sample holds a few counts of this clone. This chain uses TRBV6-4 with TRBJ2-3; 10 bases match TRBD2. This CDR3 is 15 amino acids long. Per the germline V gene, CDR1 is MRHNA and CDR2 is SNTAGT. Trimming took 4 bases from V and 1 from J; bases not matched to a gene: 2. CDR3 in DNA: TGTGCCAGCAGTGCCGGGACTAGCGGCACAGATACGCAGTATTTT. Translation gives CASSAGTSGTDTQYF.

The V gene is TRBV25-1, the J gene TRBJ1-2, with TRBD1 as a possible D gene (5 bases). CDR1 is MGHDK and CDR2 is SYGVNS in the germline V gene. The CDR3 runs 14 residues. The V end lost 1 base, the J end lost 8 bases, and 14 bases lay between the germline ends. For the CDR3, the DNA is TGTGCCAGCAGTGAATCGGTCCAGGGCCTAGGCTACACCTTC. The encoded protein is CASSESVQGLGYTF.

This clone was picked up a small number of times. J is TRBJ2-7 and V is TRBV28; 7 bases match TRBD2. The CDR3 has 15 residues. CDR1 MDHEN and CDR2 SYDVKM come from the germline V gene. Trimming removed 8 bases from V and 0 bases from J; junction bases left unmatched: 10. For the CDR3, the DNA is TGTGCCAGCTTTACTGCTAGCGGAAGCTCCTACGAGCAGTACTTC. Its translation is CASFTASGSSYEQYF. Supplemented by reference TRBV28 and TRBJ2-7, the full variable domain reads DVKVTQSSRYLVKRTGEKVFLECVQDMDHENMFWYRQDPGLGLRLIYFSYDVKMKEKGDIPEGYSVSREKKERFSLILESASTNQTSMYLCASFTASGSSYEQYFGPGTRLTVT.

This clone was seen a handful of times. This chain connects TRBV18 to TRBJ1-5; D remains ambiguous. The CDR3 runs to 15 residues. V was cut by 2 bases and J by 0 bases, with 8 bases left in between. Germline V CDR1 and CDR2: KGHSH, LQKENI. Here the CDR3 reads CASSPAGPSNQPQHF. For the CDR3, the DNA is TGTGCCAGCTCACCAGCCGGTCCTAGCAATCAGCCCCAGCATTTT.